Listed here is a single TCR beta chain. Its antigen is as yet unknown. These data belong to a study of OX40 agonist ivuxolimab in advanced cancers. Study summary: One hepatocellular carcinoma and a couple of cutaneous melanoma patients partially responded. Study results and caveats: The CD4+ and CD8+ T cells in the blood had expanded clonally by week 6 at 0.1 to 3.0 mg/kg.

With autoimmune disease history or systemic immunosuppression, patients were excluded. The protocol was immunoSEQ multiplex PCR, while the TCRdb copy is restricted to in-frame clones and leaves out a portion. Here the sample spans some 64,000 clones, about 80% being singletons. This CDR3 has 17 residues. The V segment lost 0 bases and the J segment 2 bases; nucleotides outside the gene matches: 2. The germline gives CDR1 LNHDA, CDR2 SQIVND (reference sequence). V and J are TRBV19 and TRBJ2-1, with 12 bases aligning to TRBD2. The sequencing here drew on CD4+ or CD8+ T cells sorted from blood, taken in a trial of the OX40 agonist ivuxolimab. This TCR derives from an adult with an advanced solid tumor such as melanoma, head and neck, liver or kidney cancer. CDR3 sequence (DNA): TGTGCCAGTAGTATAGACCCTAGCGGGAGGGCCTACAATGAGCAGTTCTTC. This encodes CASSIDPSGRAYNEQFF. Full variable domain (outside the CDR3, taken from reference TRBV19 and TRBJ2-1): DGGITQSPKYLFRKEGQNVTLSCEQNLNHDAMYWYRQDPGQGLRLIYYSQIVNDFQKGDIAEGYSVSREKKESFPLTVTSAQKNPTAFYLCASSIDPSGRAYNEQFFGPGTRLTVL.